Sequencing of this T cell receptor (beta chain) was carried out in a study of T cells in Graves' hyperthyroidism and ophthalmopathy. Study-wide background: Initial diagnosis, before any treatment, was when peripheral blood was collected. General study findings and limits: Blood samples included most of the expanded thyroid clonotypes exceeding 0.001.

Ophthalmopathy patients had moderate-to-severe active disease, CAS ≥3, NOSPECS ≥4, and disease duration under 3 months. Extraction of PBMCs used approximately 10 ml of fresh peripheral blood. There were TCR beta CDR3 regions amplified from RNA transcripts. The primer set for the first-round RT-PCR of the TCR CDR3 was HTBI. In TCRdb, the multiplex PCR reads were re-called with MiXCR into one record per CDR3 protein. The repertoire holds approximately 690,000 distinct CDR3 sequences, with about 14% as singletons. Looked up from germline, CDR1 is KGHSH and CDR2 is LQKENI. This CDR3 contains 15 residues. V was cut by 4 bases and J by 4 bases, with 13 bases left in between. A word on this clonotype: Its antigen is as yet unknown.

Specimen: blood. The chain employs TRBV18 and TRBJ2-2; tentative D call: TRBD2 (6 bases). The clonotype originates from a woman in her fifties or sixties with Graves' ophthalmopathy. This CDR3 reads CASSRLEGVTGELFF. The DNA for the CDR3 is TGTGCCAGCTCACGGCTGGAGGGCGTCACCGGGGAGCTGTTTTTT.